Shown below are 17 T cell receptor beta chains from a single sample sequenced in a study of blood T cells in healthy people across ages. PCR was performed a second time for about 6 to 12 cycles using a sample-barcoded 5' primer and a J-beta primer mix. TCRdb reprocessed the 5' RACE reads via MiXCR and lists one record per CDR3 protein. The repertoire consists of around 900,000 distinct CDR3 sequences, with about 30% occurring once and the leading ten covering roughly 17%. The sample comprised blood. These receptors originate from a woman older than 75 in good health.

At least ten counts were recorded for this clonotype. The rearrangement links TRBV7-8 to TRBJ2-1, with D possibly being TRBD1 (5 bases). The CDR3 extends over 16 amino acids. Germline V gene data show CDR1 as SGHVS and CDR2 as FQNEAQ. Deletions cut 2 bases from V and 0 bases from J, with 11 bases between. CDR3 nucleotide sequence: TGTGCCAGCAGCTTAACTGACAGTAGCTCCTACAATGAGCAGTTCTTC. As protein: CASSLTDSSSYNEQFF.

This clonotype was seen repeatedly, ten times or more. This chain connects TRBV5-1 to TRBJ1-6, with 7 bases aligning to TRBD1. Germline trimming cut 4 bases from V and 6 bases from J; bases unmatched to any gene: 4. The CDR3 extends over 14 amino acids. Germline V gene sequence: CDR1 SGHRS, CDR2 YFSETQ. CDR3 amino acids: CASSLGQPNSPLHF. DNA for the CDR3: TGCGCCAGCAGCCTGGGACAGCCTAATTCACCCCTCCACTTT.

The chain joins TRBV20-1 to TRBJ2-2; no clear D gene. The CDR3 runs 14 residues. Germline V gives CDR1 DFQATT, CDR2 SNEGSKA (reference sequence). Trimming removed 0 bases from V and 3 bases from J, with 8 bases in between. CDR3: CSAREAIDTGELFF. DNA of the CDR3: TGCAGTGCTAGAGAGGCCATTGACACCGGGGAGCTGTTTTTT.

At least ten counts were recorded for this clonotype. The chain is built from TRBV20-1 and TRBJ1-2, with a weak D call TRBD1 (6 bases). Trimming took off 1 base at V and 3 bases at J, with 18 bases between the two ends. The CDR3 runs 16 residues. From germline, CDR1 is DFQATT and CDR2 SNEGSKA (reference sequence). CDR3 residues: CSARASQQGFDYGYTF. The CDR3 region has the DNA TGCAGTGCTAGAGCAAGTCAACAGGGATTTGACTATGGCTACACCTTC.

The chain carries TRBV20-1 and TRBJ1-4, with D possibly TRBD1 on 6 matching bases. V was clipped by 6 bases and J by 5 bases, with 22 bases between them. The germline CDR1 and CDR2 sequences are DFQATT and SNEGSKA (reference sequence). The CDR3 loop spans 16 amino acids. As DNA, the CDR3 is TGCAGTGCCGACAGGCCACCCCGGGGGGCAAATGAAAAACTGTTTTTT. Amino acid sequence: CSADRPPRGANEKLFF.

This clonotype showed up many times. V is TRBV6-1 and J is TRBJ1-4, with a possible D match to TRBD1 (5 bases). The V end lost 10 bases, the J end lost 3 bases, and 15 bases lay between the germline ends. Germline CDR1 is MNHNS and CDR2 is SASEGT. The CDR3 loop spans 14 amino acids. DNA for the CDR3: TGTGCCACTACTGACAGTTCGGCTAATGAAAAACTGTTTTTT. The encoded protein is CATTDSSANEKLFF.

This clonotype was seen once. A much larger clone differs from this one at a single base, so this may be a read error. This chain joins TRBV4-3 and TRBJ1-6; D unclear. Trimming shortened V by 1 base and J by 4 bases, and 8 bases separated the two germline ends. Germline CDR1 LGHNA, CDR2 YSLEER. The CDR3 runs to 15 residues. The CDR3 nucleotides read TGCGCCAGCAGCCAAGGTGGGCAGTATAATTCACCCCTCCACTTT. Translating it yields CASSQGGQYNSPLHF.

The rearrangement joins TRBV5-1 to TRBJ2-4; TRBD1 matches 7 bases. With the DNA end fitting TRBJ2-7 better, the J assignment may be wrong. The V gene's germline CDR1 is SGHRS and CDR2 YFSETQ. This CDR3 region has 16 residues. In nucleotides, the CDR3 is TGCGCCAGCAGCTTGGCCGGGCCAGGGGGTTCCTACGAGCAGTACTTC. Translated, it gives CASSLAGPGGSYEQYF.

This chain uses TRBV6-5 with TRBJ1-1; possibly TRBD1 for D (6 bases). CDR3 length: 17 residues. Germline CDR1 is MNHEY and CDR2 is SVGAGI. V lost 0 bases, J lost 11 bases, and 25 bases lay in between. DNA for the CDR3: TGTGCCAGCAGTTACTCGATTACGGGGGCGAAGAGGTTTGGGGCTTTCTTT. Translated: CASSYSITGAKRFGAFF.

Remarks on this clonotype: One end of the junction does not line up with germline, which may come from a read error. This chain joins TRBV7-2 and TRBJ1-2; D is perhaps TRBD1 (5 bases). Germline loops: CDR1 SGHTA, CDR2 FQGNSA. The CDR3 sequence is 13 residues long. CDR3 bases: TGTGCCAGCAGCTTTGGGGGTAACTATAGCTACACCTTC. It yields the protein CASSFGGNYSYTF.

This clonotype was found once. The chain employs TRBV6-1 and TRBJ1-2; maybe TRBD1 (5 bases). Trimming left V 10 bases short and J 5 bases short, with 17 bases between. CDR3 length: 13 residues. Germline CDR1 reads MNHNS; CDR2 reads SASEGT. As DNA, the CDR3 is TGTGCCACGACGGAGGGAGGGACGTATGGCTACACCTTC. This translates into CATTEGGTYGYTF.

This clonotype was seen repeatedly, ten times or more. This chain links TRBV6-1 with TRBJ2-7; no clear D. The germline gives CDR1 MNHNS, CDR2 SASEGT. This CDR3 is built from 13 residues. V lost 2 bases and J lost 5, with 10 bases in between. This CDR3 reads CASSEQVGNEQYF. CDR3 sequence (DNA): TGTGCCAGCAGTGAACAAGTGGGCAACGAGCAGTACTTC.

This clonotype came up a few times. V and J are TRBV7-2 and TRBJ1-5, with D perhaps TRBD1 (6 bases). V was pared by 5 bases and J by 10 bases, with 15 bases between. Germline assignment: CDR1 SGHTA and CDR2 FQGNSA. The CDR3 sequence is 13 residues long. This CDR3 reads CASSGGGDLPQHF. The DNA for the CDR3 is TGTGCCAGCAGCGGAGGGGGGGATCTTCCCCAGCATTTT.

This clonotype was picked up many times. The V call is TRBV7-9, the J call TRBJ2-5; D remains unclear. The CDR3 contains 14 residues. Trimming took off 2 bases at V and 4 bases at J, with 11 bases between the two ends. The germline V gene encodes CDR1 SEHNR and CDR2 FQNEAQ (reference sequence). The CDR3 DNA follows: TGTGCCAGCAGCTTACCCTGGACGGGAGAGACCCAGTACTTC. Its translation is CASSLPWTGETQYF.

This clonotype occurred many times. J is TRBJ1-2 and V is TRBV10-3; D gene uncertain. The germline gives CDR1 ENHRY, CDR2 SYGVKD. V lost 2 bases and J 6 bases, leaving 13 bases between the germline ends. CDR3 size: 14 residues. DNA for the CDR3: TGTGCCATCAGTGAGCGCCTTATTCATCATGGCTACACCTTC. Protein sequence: CAISERLIHHGYTF.

This clonotype was detected many times. V gene TRBV20-1 combines with J gene TRBJ1-6; 7 bases match TRBD1. V shed 4 bases, J shed 6 bases, and the junction held 6 bases outside the gene matches. The germline V gene has CDR1 DFQATT and CDR2 SNEGSKA (reference sequence). The CDR3 totals 14 residues. The CDR3 here is CSAIPGQSNSPLHF. CDR3 bases: TGCAGTGCTATCCCGGGACAGAGTAATTCACCCCTCCACTTT.

The chain carries TRBV7-2 and TRBJ1-1, with a tentative D call TRBD1 (5 bases). Germline-derived CDR1 and CDR2 are SGHTA and FQGNSA. The CDR3 extends over 12 amino acids. V was clipped by 3 bases and J by 4 bases, with 6 bases between them. The CDR3 coding sequence is TGTGCCAGCAGCTTGGACATCACTGAAGCTTTCTTT. Protein product: CASSLDITEAFF.